These 26 T cell receptor beta chains share one sample of origin, sequenced in a study of T cells after yellow fever vaccination. TCRdb passed the 5' RACE reads through MiXCR, listing each CDR3 protein once. Counted here are about 320,000 distinct CDR3 sequences, around 7.3% occurring once; the ten biggest clones make up 18%. The specimen comprised PBMCs, sampled around 45 days after the first yellow fever vaccination. The receptors were gathered from a man younger than 35 who received the YFV17D yellow fever vaccine.

This clonotype was found many times. The genes are TRBV6-1 and TRBJ2-6; D not certain. CDR1 and CDR2 (germline): MNHNS, SASEGT. The CDR3 extends over 14 amino acids. V lost 7 bases, J lost 1 base, and 8 bases lay in between. CDR3 loop: CASTTNSGANVLTF. In nucleotides, the CDR3 is TGTGCCAGCACCACAAATTCTGGGGCCAACGTCCTGACTTTC.

This clonotype was recorded a few times. The V and J genes are TRBV2 and TRBJ2-1, with 10 positions matching TRBD2. Germline values: CDR1 SNHLY, CDR2 FYNNEI. This CDR3 comprises 15 residues. The V and J ends lost 7 bases and 9 bases, in that order; junction bases with no gene match: 12. CDR3 in DNA: TGTGCCAGCATCCCTAGAGCGGGGGGGCGGGTTGAGCAGTTCTTC. Amino acids: CASIPRAGGRVEQFF. Together with reference TRBV2 and TRBJ2-1, the CDR3 gives the full variable domain: EPEVTQTPSHQVTQMGQEVILRCVPISNHLYFYWYRQILGQKVEFLVSFYNNEISEKSEIFDDQFSVERPDGSNFTLKIRSTKLEDSAMYFCASIPRAGGRVEQFFGPGTRLTVL.

Many counts were recorded for this clonotype. This rearrangement joins TRBV20-1 to TRBJ1-6; possible D gene TRBD1, 6 bases. V was cut by 1 base and J by 9 bases, with 16 bases left in between. This CDR3 region has 15 residues. Germline loops: CDR1 DFQATT, CDR2 SNEGSKA (reference sequence). CDR3: CSARVQQGVGSPLHF. Here the CDR3 DNA reads TGCAGTGCTAGAGTTCAACAGGGTGTTGGTTCACCCCTCCACTTT.

This clonotype was detected a few times. The CDR3, as DNA: TGTGCCAGCAAGTACCAGAACACTGAAGCTTTCTTT. This encodes CASKYQNTEAFF. This chain joins TRBV12-3 or TRBV12-4 and TRBJ1-1; D is undetermined. This CDR3 has 12 residues. Between the trimmed V and J ends, which lost 7 bases and 1 base, there was a span of 7 bases.

This clonotype was seen a few times. The chain links TRBV19 to TRBJ1-6, with TRBD1 as a possible D gene (6 bases). Germline V gene data show CDR1 as LNHDA and CDR2 as SQIVND (reference sequence). Trimming took 4 bases from V and 10 from J, leaving 17 bases between them. The CDR3 is 15 residues long. The CDR3 DNA reads TGTGCCAGTAGTAGGCCGGGGGCGATGAAATCACCCCTCCACTTT. Encoded protein: CASSRPGAMKSPLHF.

This clonotype was detected many times. The chain uses TRBV5-1 and TRBJ2-3; 7 bases match TRBD2. Trimming at V came to 4 bases and at J to 2 bases, leaving 10 bases not matched to a gene. This CDR3 spans 16 amino acids. The V gene's germline CDR1 is SGHRS and CDR2 YFSETQ. The CDR3 region is CASSAGVAGITDTQYF. The CDR3 nucleotides are TGCGCCAGCAGCGCGGGGGTTGCGGGGATCACAGATACGCAGTATTTT. The whole variable domain, filled in from reference TRBV5-1 and TRBJ2-3, reads KAGVTQTPRYLIKTRGQQVTLSCSPISGHRSVSWYQQTPGQGLQFLFEYFSETQRNKGNFPGRFSGRQFSNSRSEMNVSTLELGDSALYLCASSAGVAGITDTQYFGPGTRLTVL.

This clonotype occurred a few times. The chain carries TRBV5-1 and TRBJ2-3; 7 nucleotides line up with TRBD2. Germline V gene data show CDR1 as SGHRS and CDR2 as YFSETQ. The CDR3 length is 15 residues. With 3 bases clipped from V and 6 bases from J, the junction kept 10 bases outside the gene matches. The CDR3 nucleotides read TGCGCCAGCAGCTCGAGGGCGGGGGAGGCGGATACGCAGTATTTT. It yields the protein CASSSRAGEADTQYF.

This clonotype turned up a few times. This chain joins TRBV5-5 and TRBJ1-6, with D maybe TRBD1 (6 bases). Trimming left V 0 bases short and J 8 bases short, with 9 bases between. This CDR3 is built from 14 residues. Per germline, CDR1 SGHKS and CDR2 YYEKEE (reference sequence). CDR3 in amino acids: CASSLVGGDSPLHF. The CDR3 region has the DNA TGTGCCAGCAGCTTGGTAGGGGGGGATTCACCCCTCCACTTT. The full variable domain, completed using reference TRBV5-5 and TRBJ1-6, is DAGVTQSPTHLIKTRGQQVTLRCSPISGHKSVSWYQQVLGQGPQFIFQYYEKEERGRGNFPDRFSARQFPNYSSELNVNALLLGDSALYLCASSLVGGDSPLHFGNGTRLTVT.

V and J are TRBV4-1 and TRBJ2-7, with TRBD1 identical over 7 bases. CDR3 size: 16 residues. V shed 1 base, J shed 0 bases, and the junction held 6 bases outside the gene matches. The germline V gene has CDR1 MGHRA and CDR2 YSYEKL. The DNA for the CDR3 is TGCGCCAGCAGCCAAGCTCCGGGACAGAGCTCCTACGAGCAGTACGTC. It codes for CASSQAPGQSSYEQYV.

This clonotype was observed a handful of times. The chain has TRBV10-3 and TRBJ1-1; 7 bases map to TRBD1. The CDR3 is 14 residues long. Germline CDR1 reads ENHRY; CDR2 reads SYGVKD. V trimming: 10 bases; J trimming: 4 bases; junction bases outside the gene matches: 12. In nucleotides, the CDR3 is TGTGCCAGCACGCAGACAGGGCGGGCCACTGAAGCTTTCTTT. Amino acid sequence: CASTQTGRATEAFF.

This rearrangement joins TRBV28 to TRBJ2-5; 10 positions match TRBD2. Germline loops: CDR1 MDHEN, CDR2 SYDVKM. The CDR3 length is 12 residues. The J segment lost 5 bases and the V segment lost 7 bases, leaving 1 base of the junction unmatched. CDR3 sequence reads: CASTTSGETQYF. Here the CDR3 DNA reads TGTGCCAGCACGACTAGCGGGGAGACCCAGTACTTC.

V is TRBV5-4 and J is TRBJ2-1; no clear D. V was clipped by 0 bases and J by 2 bases, with 12 bases between them. CDR1 and CDR2 (germline): SGHNT, YYREEE (reference sequence). The CDR3 is 16 residues long. The CDR3 protein is CASSLAAGVTYNEQFF. Here the CDR3 DNA reads TGTGCCAGCAGCTTGGCAGCAGGCGTAACCTACAATGAGCAGTTCTTC.

This clonotype was found a few times. The rearrangement links TRBV5-4 to TRBJ2-2; 9 bases agree with TRBD2. The CDR3 sequence is 16 residues long. Germline loops: CDR1 SGHNT, CDR2 YYREEE (reference sequence). V dropped 5 bases and J dropped 5; count of bases not matched to a gene: 10. The chain's CDR3 is CASRPLAGGPTGELFF. The CDR3, as DNA: TGTGCCAGCAGACCTCTGGCGGGGGGGCCAACCGGGGAGCTGTTTTTT.

This rearrangement joins TRBV6-5 to TRBJ1-6; D is ambiguous. Trimming left V 7 bases short and J 9 bases short, with 16 bases between. Germline values: CDR1 MNHEY, CDR2 SVGAGI. The CDR3 consists of 14 residues. The CDR3: CASNPDRGLSPLHF. In DNA, the CDR3 is TGTGCCAGCAATCCGGACCGAGGGCTTTCACCCCTCCACTTT.

This clonotype was counted between two and nine times. This chain connects TRBV7-9 to TRBJ1-1; tentatively, D is TRBD1 (6 bases). Per germline, CDR1 SEHNR and CDR2 FQNEAQ (reference sequence). The CDR3 covers 15 residues. V shed 1 base and J shed 2 bases, with 11 bases lying between them. CDR3 coding DNA: TGTGCCAGCAGCTTAGGGGTGGGGGCTAACACTGAAGCTTTCTTT. This translates into CASSLGVGANTEAFF.

The chain joins TRBV6-1 to TRBJ2-7; no reliable D call. Per germline, CDR1 MNHNS and CDR2 SASEGT. V lost 7 bases and J 1 base, leaving 11 bases between the germline ends. The CDR3 loop spans 13 amino acids. CDR3 region: CASNPAWSYEQYF. CDR3 DNA sequence: TGTGCCAGCAATCCCGCGTGGTCCTACGAGCAGTACTTC.

This clonotype was seen a handful of times. The V gene is TRBV15, the J gene TRBJ2-1; tentative D call: TRBD2 (5 bases). CDR1 is LNHNV and CDR2 is YYDKDF in the germline V gene (reference sequence). This CDR3 spans 12 amino acids. Between the trimmed V and J ends, which lost 4 bases and 13 bases, there was a span of 14 bases. In nucleotides, the CDR3 is TGTGCCACCAGCAAGAGCGGTCTAGTCCAGTTCTTC. Its protein is CATSKSGLVQFF.

V is TRBV12-3 or TRBV12-4 and J is TRBJ1-5; D uncertain. The CDR3 runs 13 residues. The ends were cut back, 6 bases at V and 3 bases at J, with 9 bases in the middle. For the CDR3, the DNA is TGTGCCAGCAGCCCCTCGGTCAATCAGCCCCAGCATTTT. Translation gives CASSPSVNQPQHF.

The chain is built from TRBV29-1 and TRBJ2-3, with D perhaps TRBD1 (5 bases). The V end lost 3 bases, the J end lost 2 bases, and 9 bases lay between the germline ends. Germline loops: CDR1 SQVTM, CDR2 ANQGSEA. This CDR3 is built from 13 residues. CDR3 residues: CSVDRAYTDTQYF. The CDR3 coding sequence is TGCAGCGTTGACAGGGCGTACACAGATACGCAGTATTTT.

The chain has TRBV7-6 and TRBJ1-6; TRBD1 matches at 8 bases. The junction had 10 bases not matched to a gene; V was cut back by 5 bases and J by 4 bases. CDR3 length: 17 residues. Germline CDR1 reads SGHVS; CDR2 reads FNYEAQ. CDR3 DNA: TGTGCCAGCAGCCCCGGGCCAGGGGGCTCGTATAATTCACCCCTCCACTTT. Protein: CASSPGPGGSYNSPLHF.

This clonotype was recorded at least ten times. This chain links TRBV29-1 with TRBJ2-1; TRBD2 agrees at 13 bases. This CDR3 spans 17 amino acids. V dropped 4 bases and J dropped 5; count of bases not matched to a gene: 11. The germline CDR1 and CDR2 sequences are SQVTM and ANQGSEA. CDR3 sequence: CSVGGLAGFALHNEQFF. For the CDR3, the DNA is TGCAGCGTTGGGGGACTAGCGGGGTTCGCCCTCCACAATGAGCAGTTCTTC.

This clonotype was seen once. Germline is not matched at one junction end, which may reflect a read error. This chain connects TRBV7-2 to TRBJ2-7; 9 positions agree with TRBD2. The CDR3 has 15 amino acids. The V gene's germline CDR1 is SGHTA and CDR2 FQGNSA. CDR3 nucleotides: TGTGCCGGCAGCCGAACTAGCGGGTCTCCCTACGAGCAGTACTTC. Protein product: CAGSRTSGSPYEQYF.

This clonotype was found a few times. The chain recombines TRBV7-9 with TRBJ2-2; D unresolved. This CDR3 region has 10 residues. Trimming pared 7 bases from V and 6 bases from J, leaving 3 bases between. Per germline, CDR1 SEHNR and CDR2 FQNEAQ (reference sequence). CDR3 loop: CASTPGELFF. CDR3 nucleotide sequence: TGTGCCAGCACCCCCGGGGAGCTGTTTTTT.

The chain has TRBV4-3 and TRBJ2-5, with 7 bases fitting TRBD1. The CDR3 has 14 residues. V gave up 1 base and J gave up 2 bases; unmatched junction bases: 1. Per germline, CDR1 LGHNA and CDR2 YSLEER. The CDR3 spells CASSQGDSQETQYF. The CDR3 DNA reads TGCGCCAGCAGCCAAGGGGACAGTCAAGAGACCCAGTACTTC.

This clonotype has ten or more counts. The DNA for the CDR3 is TGTGCCAGCAGCGAACAGGCGAATAATTCACCCCTCCACTTT. Translated: CASSEQANNSPLHF. This chain uses TRBV5-8 with TRBJ1-6, with TRBD1 as a possible D gene (5 bases). The V gene lost 4 bases and the J gene lost 5 bases, with 10 bases spanning the gap. Germline CDR1 is SGHTS and CDR2 is YDEGEE. This CDR3 has 14 residues.

This clonotype turned up a few times. The rearrangement joins TRBV6-5 to TRBJ2-2; the D gene could be TRBD1 or TRBD2 (6 bases each). This CDR3 has 15 residues. V was clipped by 4 bases and J by 6 bases, with 15 bases between them. Per the germline V gene, CDR1 is MNHEY and CDR2 is SVGAGI. The CDR3 nucleotides read TGTGCCAGCAGTTGGACGGGGGCGGGATCCGGGGAGCTGTTTTTT. Translation gives CASSWTGAGSGELFF.